One sample yielded the 30 T cell receptor beta chains listed below, sequenced in a study of a mutant IDH1 vaccine in newly diagnosed glioma. These receptors have no identified antigens. Measured with immunoSEQ multiplex PCR; TCRdb has only the in-frame clones, and not every one. In the table there are roughly 42,000 clones, 80% to 90% of which are singletons. Time point noted: week 5, during vaccination. Doses consisted of 300 ug of mutant IDH1 20-mer peptide each, paired with topical imiquimod. The sequences come from PBMCs, collected from a glioma patient whose treatment included an IDH1 peptide vaccine. These receptors were obtained from a man aged 35 to 55 with glioma.

The chain links TRBV5-6 to TRBJ2-7, with D perhaps matching TRBD2 (6 bases). The germline V and J ends were trimmed by 0 bases and 5 bases, with 24 bases remaining between them. This CDR3 region has 18 residues. Germline V lookup: CDR1 SGHDT, CDR2 YYEEEE. The DNA of the CDR3 is TGTGCCAGCAGCTTGGGGGGGGTTACAGGAGCCGGAAGTAACGAGCAGTACTTC. This sequence encodes CASSLGGVTGAGSNEQYF. Drawing the rest from reference TRBV5-6 and TRBJ2-7, the complete variable domain is DAGVTQSPTHLIKTRGQQVTLRCSPKSGHDTVSWYQQALGQGPQFIFQYYEEEERQRGNFPDRFSGHQFPNYSSELNVNALLLGDSALYLCASSLGGVTGAGSNEQYFGPGTRLTVT.

V usage is TRBV7-2 and J usage is TRBJ2-3; D remains unclear. The germline CDR1 and CDR2 sequences are SGHTA and FQGNSA. This CDR3 contains 16 residues. V was trimmed by 5 bases and J by 1 base, leaving 16 bases between them. The CDR3 DNA follows: TGTGCCAGCAGCCCCGGATACGCTAGGGGCACAGATACGCAGTATTTT. Residues: CASSPGYARGTDTQYF. Filled out from reference TRBV7-2 and TRBJ2-3, the complete variable domain reads GAGVSQSPSNKVTEKGKDVELRCDPISGHTALYWYRQSLGQGLEFLIYFQGNSAPDKSGLPSDRFSAERTGGSVSTLTIQRTQQEDSAVYLCASSPGYARGTDTQYFGPGTRLTVL.

V usage is TRBV28 and J usage is TRBJ1-5, with 7 bases lining up with TRBD1. The CDR3 has 15 amino acids. From germline, CDR1 is MDHEN and CDR2 SYDVKM. The V gene end was trimmed by 4 bases and the J gene end by 1 base; junction bases not matched to a gene: 4. The CDR3 reads CASSSQGVSNQPQHF. CDR3 DNA sequence: TGTGCCAGCAGTTCCCAGGGGGTAAGCAATCAGCCCCAGCATTTT.

The chain combines TRBV18 with TRBJ2-1; no clear D gene. CDR1 and CDR2 (germline): KGHSH, LQKENI. V was pared by 0 bases and J by 0 bases, with 6 bases between. The CDR3 contains 15 residues. The CDR3 loop is CASSPPAASYNEQFF. The CDR3 DNA reads TGTGCCAGCTCACCACCGGCGGCCTCCTACAATGAGCAGTTCTTC. The full variable domain, rest sourced from reference TRBV18 and TRBJ2-1, is NAGVMQNPRHLVRRRGQEARLRCSPMKGHSHVYWYRQLPEEGLKFMVYLQKENIIDESGMPKERFSAEFPKEGPSILRIQQVVRGDSAAYFCASSPPAASYNEQFFGPGTRLTVL.

The rearrangement links TRBV7-8 to TRBJ2-7, with D maybe TRBD2 (6 bases). This CDR3 is 17 amino acids long. V dropped 2 bases and J dropped 0 bases, with 17 bases sitting between them. Per germline, CDR1 SGHVS and CDR2 FQNEAQ. The CDR3 is CASSLSTGTSSSYEQYF. The CDR3 DNA follows: TGTGCCAGCAGCTTATCAACCGGGACTTCGAGCTCCTACGAGCAGTACTTC.

The J gene is TRBJ2-7, the V gene TRBV10-3; TRBD1 agrees at 11 bases. The CDR3 is 15 residues long. The germline CDR1 and CDR2 sequences are ENHRY and SYGVKD. Trimming removed 3 bases from V and 3 bases from J; junction bases left unmatched: 4. CDR3 sequence: CAISDLGQGDYEQYF. The CDR3 nucleotides read TGTGCCATCAGTGACCTGGGACAGGGGGACTACGAGCAGTACTTC.

The chain couples TRBV6-1 to TRBJ2-2, with D unclear. Trimming left V 6 bases short and J 4 bases short, with 9 bases between. This CDR3 spans 13 amino acids. Germline CDR1 is MNHNS and CDR2 is SASEGT. The chain's CDR3 is CASRKDPTGELFF. The CDR3 bases are TGTGCCAGCAGGAAGGATCCCACCGGGGAGCTGTTTTTT.

V usage is TRBV6-6 and J usage is TRBJ2-5; 8 nucleotides line up with TRBD1. J gave up 4 bases and V 6 bases, and 7 bases lay outside the gene matches. The CDR3 consists of 14 residues. Germline CDR1 reads MNHNY; CDR2 reads SVGAGI (reference sequence). CDR3 protein: CASSRSGGRETQYF. The CDR3 region has the DNA TGTGCCAGCAGCCGGTCAGGGGGCCGAGAGACCCAGTACTTC.

This chain connects TRBV9 to TRBJ1-2; D not certain. This CDR3 contains 15 residues. V lost 2 bases and J 4 bases, leaving 15 bases between the germline ends. CDR1 SGDLS and CDR2 YYNGEE come from the germline V gene. CDR3 DNA sequence: TGTGCCAGCAGCGTTCTCTCGGAAGGGAGCTATGGCTACACCTTC. Translation: CASSVLSEGSYGYTF.

The chain is built from TRBV19 and TRBJ2-4; 11 bases align to TRBD2. V lost 8 bases, J lost 9 bases, and 3 bases stayed unmatched. Germline CDR1 LNHDA, CDR2 SQIVND (reference sequence). The CDR3 has 12 residues. CDR3 coding DNA: TGTGCCAGTGGACTAGCGGGTACCATTCAGTACTTC. This translates into CASGLAGTIQYF. The complete variable domain, with remaining parts taken from reference TRBV19 and TRBJ2-4, reads DGGITQSPKYLFRKEGQNVTLSCEQNLNHDAMYWYRQDPGQGLRLIYYSQIVNDFQKGDIAEGYSVSREKKESFPLTVTSAQKNPTAFYLCASGLAGTIQYFGAGTRLSVL.

The V and J genes are TRBV4-2 and TRBJ2-7; D gene ambiguous. CDR1 and CDR2 from the germline V gene are LGHNA and YNFKEQ. V gave up 0 bases and J gave up 13 bases, with 10 bases separating them. CDR3 length equals 11 residues. CDR3 amino acids: CASSQENVLYF. CDR3 nucleotides: TGTGCCAGCAGCCAAGAGAACGTCCTTTACTTC.

This chain connects TRBV4-3 to TRBJ2-1, with TRBD2 identical over 11 bases. Germline CDR1 is LGHNA and CDR2 is YSLEER. Trimming cost V 0 bases and J 4 bases; bases outside gene matches: 5. The CDR3 is made up of 17 amino acids. The CDR3 DNA reads TGCGCCAGCAGCCAAGATAGCGGGAGGGCCGTATACAATGAGCAGTTCTTC. Its protein product is CASSQDSGRAVYNEQFF.

The chain joins TRBV6-5 to TRBJ2-2; D is perhaps TRBD1 (6 bases). Trimming took 6 bases from V and 6 from J, leaving 11 bases between them. The CDR3 loop spans 13 amino acids. In germline, CDR1 is MNHEY, CDR2 SVGAGI. CDR3 bases: TGTGCCAGCAGACACAGGGTCGCCGGGGAGCTGTTTTTT. It specifies CASRHRVAGELFF.

This clone was counted once. This sequence joins TRBV23-1 and TRBJ2-1, with D possibly being TRBD1 (5 bases). TRBV23-1 is labeled an ORF, and its function is uncertain. The CDR3 totals 17 residues. V dropped 3 bases and J dropped 0 bases, with 15 bases sitting between them. The CDR3 spells CASSHHDSPSSYNEQFF. CDR3 nucleotides: TGCGCCAGCAGTCACCATGACAGTCCCAGCTCCTACAATGAGCAGTTCTTC.

The CDR3 DNA is TGTGCCAGCAGCTTACGTGGGCGGGAGAGGGGCACCGGGGAGCTGTTTTTT. This encodes CASSLRGRERGTGELFF. V gene TRBV7-8 combines with J gene TRBJ2-2; TRBD2 aligns across 7 bases. The CDR3 covers 17 residues. The germline V gene encodes CDR1 SGHVS and CDR2 FQNEAQ. The V gene end was trimmed by 2 bases and the J gene end by 4 bases; junction bases not matched to a gene: 10.

The chain's CDR3 is CASTRQLGNTEAFF. CDR3 coding DNA: TGTGCCAGCACCAGGCAGTTGGGGAACACTGAAGCTTTCTTT. The rearrangement uses TRBV2 and TRBJ1-1; D ambiguous. Germline assignment: CDR1 SNHLY and CDR2 FYNNEI. V was cut by 7 bases and J by 1 base, with 13 bases left in between. CDR3 size: 14 residues.

V and J are TRBV7-3 and TRBJ2-3; possibly TRBD1 for D (5 bases). Looked up from germline, CDR1 is SGHTA and CDR2 is FQGTGA. The CDR3 spans 13 residues. V was trimmed by 4 bases and J by 9 bases, leaving 14 bases between them. The CDR3 bases are TGTGCCAGCAGCTCCGACAAGGCAGGGACGCAGTATTTT. Translated, it gives CASSSDKAGTQYF.

The chain joins TRBV6-5 to TRBJ1-2, with unresolved D. CDR1 and CDR2 from the germline V gene are MNHEY and SVGAGI. CDR3 length: 13 amino acids. Trimming cost V 0 bases and J 8 bases, with 10 bases left between them. The CDR3 spells CASSYSGREGYTF. CDR3 DNA sequence: TGTGCCAGCAGTTACTCGGGGAGGGAGGGCTACACCTTC.

The V and J genes are TRBV19 and TRBJ2-5; D uncertain. The germline V and J ends were trimmed by 1 base and 2 bases, with 11 bases remaining between them. Germline V lookup: CDR1 LNHDA, CDR2 SQIVND (reference sequence). CDR3 size: 15 residues. The CDR3, as DNA: TGTGCCAGTAGTATAGGTGGAACAGTGCAAGAGACCCAGTACTTC. This gives the protein CASSIGGTVQETQYF.

The rearrangement joins TRBV7-2 to TRBJ1-2, with D perhaps matching TRBD1 (5 bases). The CDR3 runs 17 residues. Trimming removed 1 base from V and 8 bases from J, with 23 bases in between. The V gene's germline CDR1 is SGHTA and CDR2 FQGNSA. DNA for the CDR3: TGTGCCAGCAGCTTAGACCCCCGACAGCCCTATCAAAGGGGCTACACCTTC. It is translated as CASSLDPRQPYQRGYTF.

V is TRBV21-1 and J is TRBJ2-5; TRBD2 is the table's D call, not checked against the DNA. TRBV21-1 is given as a pseudogene. The CDR3 covers 19 residues. The CDR3 spells CASGTGTSGGEGLGETQYF. The CDR3 nucleotides read TGTGCCAGCGGGACCGGGACTAGCGGGGGAGAGGGGTTAGGGGAGACCCAGTACTTC.

The chain couples TRBV4-2 to TRBJ2-3, with D uncertain. Per germline, CDR1 LGHNA and CDR2 YNFKEQ. The germline V and J ends were trimmed by 0 bases and 1 base, with 14 bases remaining between them. CDR3 length: 17 residues. The CDR3 coding sequence is TGTGCCAGCAGCCAAGAAGGTGGTAGAGAGGGCACAGATACGCAGTATTTT. Encoded protein: CASSQEGGREGTDTQYF.

The chain couples TRBV7-2 to TRBJ1-3; 7 bases fit TRBD1. The CDR3 runs 15 residues. Trimming removed 0 bases from V and 8 bases from J; junction bases left unmatched: 7. Germline V gives CDR1 SGHTA, CDR2 FQGNSA. The CDR3 reads CASSLAGWQGDTIYF. The CDR3, as DNA: TGTGCCAGCAGCTTAGCGGGGTGGCAGGGGGACACCATATATTTT.

V gene TRBV7-3 combines with J gene TRBJ2-4, with D tentatively TRBD2 (7 bases). Germline CDR1 is SGHTA and CDR2 is FQGTGA. The V gene lost 1 base and the J gene lost 2 bases, with 24 bases spanning the gap. The CDR3 has 20 residues. The CDR3 sequence: CASSLKVFSGGGGTKNIQYF. The CDR3 DNA reads as TGTGCCAGCAGCTTAAAAGTGTTTTCGGGGGGCGGGGGAACCAAAAACATTCAGTACTTC.

The chain uses TRBV13 and TRBJ2-4; D ambiguous. V was trimmed by 1 base and J by 0 bases, leaving 4 bases between them. The germline V gene has CDR1 PRHDT and CDR2 FYEKMQ (reference sequence). CDR3 length: 14 residues. This CDR3 is CASSLDLAKNIQYF. CDR3 in DNA: TGTGCCAGCAGCTTAGACCTAGCCAAAAACATTCAGTACTTC.

This clone was seen only once. The chain has TRBV2 and TRBJ1-1, with 8 positions matching TRBD1. V lost 6 bases to trimming and J lost 5 bases; unmatched junction nucleotides: 5. The CDR3 is 13 amino acids. Germline V CDR1 and CDR2: SNHLY, FYNNEI. As DNA, the CDR3 is TGTGCCAGCAGGAACAGGGGGGGAACTGAAGCTTTCTTT. As protein: CASRNRGGTEAFF. Full variable domain (outside the CDR3, taken from reference TRBV2 and TRBJ1-1): EPEVTQTPSHQVTQMGQEVILRCVPISNHLYFYWYRQILGQKVEFLVSFYNNEISEKSEIFDDQFSVERPDGSNFTLKIRSTKLEDSAMYFCASRNRGGTEAFFGQGTRLTVV.

This clone was counted between two and nine times. The CDR3 here is CSASDRVKLFF. The CDR3 coding sequence is TGCAGTGCCTCGGACAGGGTAAAACTGTTTTTT. The chain is built from TRBV20-1 and TRBJ1-4; 8 nucleotides align to TRBD1. This CDR3 has 11 residues. V trimming: 6 bases; J trimming: 10 bases; junction bases outside the gene matches: 4. Per germline, CDR1 DFQATT and CDR2 SNEGSKA (reference sequence).

V usage is TRBV6-1 and J usage is TRBJ1-1; D uncertain. V lost 3 bases, J lost 1 base, and 9 bases lay in between. Per the germline V gene, CDR1 is MNHNS and CDR2 is SASEGT. This CDR3 has 14 amino acids. The CDR3 sequence: CASSDQTANTEAFF. CDR3 coding DNA: TGTGCCAGCAGTGATCAAACGGCGAACACTGAAGCTTTCTTT.

V usage is TRBV7-9 and J usage is TRBJ2-1; D is possibly TRBD1 or TRBD2 (5 bases each). Trimming shortened V by 3 bases and J by 2 bases, and 8 bases separated the two germline ends. The CDR3 runs to 14 residues. Germline CDR1 reads SEHNR; CDR2 reads FQNEAQ (reference sequence). In nucleotides, the CDR3 is TGTGCCAGCAGCTTCGGGGCCCCCTACAATGAGCAGTTCTTC. Its protein product is CASSFGAPYNEQFF.

The chain is built from TRBV6-1 and TRBJ2-4, with 8 bases identical to TRBD2. In germline, CDR1 is MNHNS, CDR2 SASEGT. There are 14 residues in the CDR3. The ends lost 7 bases at V and 5 bases at J; junction bases unmatched: 7. This CDR3 reads CASNRGGQENIQYF. CDR3 DNA: TGTGCCAGCAATCGGGGGGGGCAAGAAAACATTCAGTACTTC.